The TCR beta chain described here comes from a study of cytomegalovirus exposure and HLA in healthy donors. General observations from the study: Reports indicated that the classifier achieved high specificity and sensitivity in diagnosing cytomegalovirus status. A few of the chains that were CMV-associated were confirmed in vitro to be specific for CMV antigens. Cytomegalovirus association was assigned to approximately 180 TCR beta chains.

Donors came from a validation cohort of over 100 subjects, distinct from the first 666-subject cohort. The CDR3 covers 15 residues. Germline V gene sequence: CDR1 SGHTA, CDR2 FQGTGA. Deletions cut 0 bases from V and 4 bases from J, with 11 bases between. TCRdb's copy holds only in-frame clones and misses some; the assay was immunoSEQ multiplex PCR. In the table there are some 98,000 clones, 87% of which are singletons. In the case of this clone: Its target is not known.

This TCR was recovered from a man aged 18 to 35 in good health and CMV-seropositive. V is TRBV7-3 and J is TRBJ2-3; D unresolved. Sequenced material: PBMCs. This CDR3 reads CASSLTSSRPDTQYF. CDR3 bases: TGTGCCAGCAGCTTAACTAGCTCTAGGCCAGATACGCAGTATTTT.